These T cell receptor beta chains were read from a single sample in a study of blood T cell repertoires in COVID-19. This table comes from immunoSEQ multiplex PCR, and its TCRdb copy is limited to in-frame clones, with some not included. The sample lists around 180,000 clones, roughly nine tenths occurring once. Source material: peripheral blood. The receptors shown here come from a man between 70 and 80 years old with active or convalescent COVID-19. Both conserved end residues are part of each CDR3.

CDR3 length	V gene	J gene	CDR3 protein
14	TRBV2	TRBJ1-1	CASSDGTGVAEAFF
15	TRBV6-1	TRBJ2-7	CASSEAWRGPNEQYF
16	TRBV3-1/TRBV3-2	TRBJ1-6	CASSLWTGGDNSPLHF
14	TRBV5-1	TRBJ1-2	CASSLNGGNYGYTF
15	TRBV30	TRBJ1-5	CAWTHRGQGNQPQHF
14	TRBV29-1	TRBJ2-5	CSVVGWRGQETQYF
15	TRBV25-1	TRBJ2-7	CASSDPRRTHYEQYF
14	TRBV6-1	TRBJ1-5	CASRFDRDNQPQHF
11	TRBV30	TRBJ2-3	CACSRADTQYF
15	TRBV21-1	TRBJ1-1	CASSRRRTGNTEAFF
15	TRBV15	TRBJ2-7	CATSKAGVSSYEQYF
19	TRBV4-1	TRBJ2-6	CASSHKWRGQESGANVLTF
16	TRBV14	TRBJ1-3	CASSPRRTGLFHTIYF
11	TRBV2	TRBJ1-2	CASTMLGGYTF
15	TRBV6-1	TRBJ2-7	CASSEAAGRGLMEYF
14	TRBV5-1	TRBJ2-2	CASSLGQNTGELFF
15	TRBV19	TRBJ2-5	CASSISSGGSETQYF
12	TRBV28	TRBJ1-2	CASSQNHDGYTF
15	TRBV28	TRBJ1-2	CASTSPKGQTYGYTF
16	TRBV6-1	TRBJ2-1	CASSVQTGGRVGEQFF
15	TRBV24-1	TRBJ2-1	CATNDDPGPASEQFF
16	TRBV5-4	TRBJ2-7	CASSPIGTSGAYEQYF
14	TRBV7-9	TRBJ2-7	CASSLVGTAYEQYF
11	TRBV30	TRBJ1-4	CACPAGGKLFF
12	TRBV19	TRBJ1-2	CASEQGPYGYTF
14	TRBV2	TRBJ1-2	CASSGGGPNYGYTF
15	TRBV7-2	TRBJ2-3	CASSFAGGNGDTQYF
15	TRBV9	TRBJ2-2	CASSVVGGPTGELFF
17	TRBV5-1	TRBJ2-7	CASSFGTSGGTAYEQYF
16	TRBV24-1	TRBJ1-2	CATSGTGGSENYGYTF
15	TRBV5-6	TRBJ1-5	CASSLKGARNQPQHF
16	TRBV19	TRBJ1-5	CASSILGARSNQPQHF
13	TRBV6-5	TRBJ1-6	CASSYQNNSPLHF
14	TRBV7-2	TRBJ1-4	CASSPRLGREKLFF
19	TRBV7-9	TRBJ2-7	CASNNQQRPGLAPTYEQYF
18	TRBV11-2	TRBJ2-7	CASSSRGGVRVISYEQYF
15	TRBV6-5	TRBJ2-5	CASSYSSSGGETQYF
18	TRBV28	TRBJ2-7	CASSPNSRRGASSYEQYF
14	TRBV7-9	TRBJ1-2	CASSSAQGLPGYTF
15	TRBV7-2	TRBJ2-3	CASSLGALASDTQYF
14	TRBV18	TRBJ1-4	CASSPGQGQEKLFF
16	TRBV11-2	TRBJ1-2	CASSLYRQGANYGYTF
14	TRBV5-1	TRBJ2-7	CASSEQTGSLEQYF
15	TRBV5-4	TRBJ1-1	CASSLPQQMNTEAFF
15	TRBV24-1	TRBJ1-5	CATSEGHKGNQPQHF
16	TRBV3-1/TRBV3-2	TRBJ2-1	CASSQDSSTSGNEQFF
14	TRBV6-5	TRBJ1-2	CASSYVGQGYGYTF
12	TRBV19	TRBJ2-7	CASRGASYEQYF
13	TRBV28	TRBJ2-7	CASTSDRVHEQYF